A single T cell receptor beta chain is shown here with its context. What it recognizes is unknown. The sample originates from a study of T cell responses to AZD1222 COVID-19 vaccine. Whole-study findings and limits: Mostly white British, mostly female donors; authors suggested clonal diversity may be underestimated.

The CDR3 is 16 residues long. Some clones are missing from TCRdb's copy, which holds only in-frame ones; the method was immunoSEQ multiplex PCR. The sample holds tens of thousands of clones, around 91% seen once. The sequences come from peripheral blood, collected on day 0 of MenACWY control vaccination. The chain is built from TRBV21-1 and TRBJ1-1. TRBV21-1 is a pseudogene. The sequence was collected from an adult in good health. The CDR3 spells CASSKALGQGPAEAFF. The CDR3 DNA sequence: TGTGCCAGCAGCAAAGCGCTGGGGCAGGGACCCGCTGAAGCTTTCTTT.